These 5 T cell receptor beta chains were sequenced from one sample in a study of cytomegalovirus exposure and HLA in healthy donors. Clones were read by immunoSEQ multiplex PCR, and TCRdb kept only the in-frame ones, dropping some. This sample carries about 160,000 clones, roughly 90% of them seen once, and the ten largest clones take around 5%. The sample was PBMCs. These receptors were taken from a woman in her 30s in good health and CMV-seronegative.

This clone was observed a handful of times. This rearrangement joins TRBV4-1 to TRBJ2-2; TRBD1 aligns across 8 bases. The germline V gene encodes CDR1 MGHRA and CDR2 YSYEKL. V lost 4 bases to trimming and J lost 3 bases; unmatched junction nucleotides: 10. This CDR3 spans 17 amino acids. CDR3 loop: CASSPRDRPTDTGELFF. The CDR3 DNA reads TGCGCCAGCAGCCCCAGGGACAGGCCCACGGACACCGGGGAGCTGTTTTTT.

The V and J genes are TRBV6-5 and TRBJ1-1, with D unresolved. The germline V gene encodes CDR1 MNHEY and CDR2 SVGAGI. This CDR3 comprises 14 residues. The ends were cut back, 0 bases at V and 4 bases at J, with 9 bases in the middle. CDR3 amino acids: CASSYSTGSTEAFF. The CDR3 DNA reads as TGTGCCAGCAGTTACTCGACCGGCAGCACTGAAGCTTTCTTT.

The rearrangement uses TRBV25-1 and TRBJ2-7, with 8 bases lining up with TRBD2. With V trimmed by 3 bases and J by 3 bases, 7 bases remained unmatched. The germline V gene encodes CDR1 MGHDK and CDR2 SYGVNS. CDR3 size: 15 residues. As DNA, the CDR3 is TGTGCCAGCAGTGATCCCCTAGCGGGCTACTACGAGCAGTACTTC. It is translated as CASSDPLAGYYEQYF.

CDR3 bases: TGTGCCAGCAGCTTAGCAGCGGGGCTGACCACAGATACGCAGTATTTT. As protein: CASSLAAGLTTDTQYF. The chain is built from TRBV7-2 and TRBJ2-3, with 7 bases fitting TRBD2. There are 16 residues in the CDR3. Germline V CDR1 and CDR2: SGHTA, FQGNSA. With V trimmed by 0 bases and J by 2 bases, 5 bases remained unmatched.

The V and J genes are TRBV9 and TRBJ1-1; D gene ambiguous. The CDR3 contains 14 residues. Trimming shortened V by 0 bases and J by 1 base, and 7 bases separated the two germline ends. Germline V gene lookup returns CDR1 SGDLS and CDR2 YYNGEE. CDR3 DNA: TGTGCCAGCAGCGTAGTGGAAAGGAACACTGAAGCTTTCTTT. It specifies CASSVVERNTEAFF.